The 13 T cell receptor beta chains listed next were all sequenced from one sample in a study of blood T cells in healthy people across ages. Alongside a J-beta primer mix, a sample-barcoded 5' primer served in a second PCR lasting roughly 6 to 11 cycles. TCRdb ran MiXCR on the 5' RACE reads and lists one entry per CDR3 protein. The sample shows some 1,500,000 distinct CDR3 sequences, about 42% of them seen only once. Sequenced material: blood. These receptor sequences come from a woman aged 18-29 years in good health.

A few counts support this clonotype. The chain combines TRBV3-1 with TRBJ2-3; tentatively, D is TRBD2 (5 bases). The germline CDR1 and CDR2 sequences are LGHDT and YNNKEL (reference sequence). The length of the CDR3 is 16 residues. The V end lost 0 bases, the J end lost 0 bases, and 10 bases lay between the germline ends. The CDR3 here is CASSQEARGSTDTQYF. Written as DNA, the CDR3 is TGTGCCAGCAGCCAAGAAGCGAGAGGGAGCACAGATACGCAGTATTTT.

The chain is built from TRBV9 and TRBJ1-2; D is unresolved. This CDR3 is 15 amino acids long. Germline V gives CDR1 SGDLS, CDR2 YYNGEE. V dropped 0 bases and J dropped 4 bases, with 13 bases sitting between them. The DNA for the CDR3 is TGTGCCAGCAGCGTAGCTCCGGGCCAGATCTATGGCTACACCTTC. Translated: CASSVAPGQIYGYTF.

A remark on this clonotype: One end of the junction fails to match germline, which may point to a read error. The rearrangement joins TRBV29-1 to TRBJ1-2; 8 positions match TRBD1. The CDR3 spans 13 residues. Germline CDR1 reads SQVTM; CDR2 reads ANQGSEA. The CDR3 loop is CSAEQGAGGGYTF. The CDR3 bases are TGCAGCGCTGAACAGGGAGCAGGGGGCGGCTACACCTTC.

A few counts support this clonotype. V is TRBV9 and J is TRBJ2-3, with 9 bases fitting TRBD2. This CDR3 contains 16 residues. V dropped 2 bases and J dropped 4; count of bases not matched to a gene: 8. CDR1 is SGDLS, CDR2 YYNGEE, per germline. The CDR3 spells CASSVLAGVNADTQYF. CDR3 sequence (DNA): TGTGCCAGCAGCGTGTTAGCGGGGGTGAACGCAGATACGCAGTATTTT.

The chain combines TRBV6-5 with TRBJ1-2; D unresolved. Germline CDR1 and CDR2: MNHEY and SVGAGI. The ends were cut back, 2 bases at V and 4 bases at J, with 17 bases in the middle. There are 16 residues in the CDR3. The CDR3 nucleotides read TGTGCCAGCAGTTACGTTAACAGTGGGTTTTTCTATGGCTACACCTTC. Translated: CASSYVNSGFFYGYTF.

The V call is TRBV24-1, the J call TRBJ2-1, with D perhaps TRBD1 (5 bases). This CDR3 spans 16 amino acids. Germline lookup yields CDR1 KGHDR and CDR2 SFDVKD. Trimming pared 2 bases from V and 3 bases from J, leaving 13 bases between. The CDR3 sequence: CATSDSRQGNYNEQFF. For the CDR3, the DNA is TGTGCCACCAGTGATTCCAGGCAGGGAAACTACAATGAGCAGTTCTTC.

This clonotype was detected only a few times. This rearrangement joins TRBV27 to TRBJ2-3; possible D gene TRBD2, 7 bases. V was cut by 3 bases and J by 4 bases, with 14 bases left in between. In germline, CDR1 is MNHEY, CDR2 SMNVEV (reference sequence). CDR3 length equals 15 residues. The CDR3 sequence is CASSLFTGGPDTQYF. The CDR3 DNA follows: TGTGCCAGCAGTTTGTTCACGGGGGGCCCAGATACGCAGTATTTT.

The sample holds a few counts of this clonotype. The V gene is TRBV7-8, the J gene TRBJ2-7, with 10 bases identical to TRBD1. CDR1 and CDR2 from the germline V gene are SGHVS and FQNEAQ. Germline trimming cut 5 bases from V and 5 bases from J; bases unmatched to any gene: 9. The CDR3 runs 15 residues. CDR3 amino acids: CASSTRQGARHEQYF. DNA for the CDR3: TGTGCCAGCAGCACCAGACAGGGGGCTCGGCACGAGCAGTACTTC.

The chain is built from TRBV6-5 and TRBJ2-3; unclear D gene. Trimming shortened V by 9 bases and J by 2 bases, and 12 bases separated the two germline ends. Per germline, CDR1 MNHEY and CDR2 SVGAGI. The CDR3 length is 13 residues. The CDR3 DNA reads as TGTGCCAGTCCGCTATACGACACAGATACGCAGTATTTT. Translated, it gives CASPLYDTDTQYF.

In this sample, this clonotype turned up a few times. V is TRBV12-3 or TRBV12-4 and J is TRBJ2-7; possibly TRBD1 for D (6 bases). The DNA end is a closer match to TRBJ2-5, so the J assignment may be wrong. The CDR3 is 13 amino acids. CDR3 coding DNA: TGTGCCAGCAGTACAGGGTCAAGGGAGACCCAGTACTTC. Its protein is CASSTGSRETQYF.

CDR3 sequence: CSVLSTFTGTGDYNEQFF. CDR3 nucleotides: TGCAGCGTGCTTTCGACCTTTACCGGGACAGGGGACTACAATGAGCAGTTCTTC. This chain links TRBV29-1 with TRBJ2-1; 10 nucleotides agree with TRBD1. Germline V CDR1 and CDR2: SQVTM, ANQGSEA. The CDR3 consists of 18 residues. After removal of 6 bases from V and 3 bases from J, the junction contained 17 bases not matched to a gene.

This chain connects TRBV12-3 or TRBV12-4 to TRBJ1-2, with D maybe TRBD1 (6 bases). Between the trimmed V and J ends, which lost 5 bases and 0 bases, there was a span of 13 bases. The CDR3 sequence is 15 residues long. The CDR3, as DNA: TGTGCCAGCAGTACCCGACAGGCTGCTAACTATGGCTACACCTTC. Its protein is CASSTRQAANYGYTF.

This clonotype was seen a handful of times. CDR3 sequence reads: CASSHASRDTQYF. DNA for the CDR3: TGCGCCAGCAGCCACGCTTCTAGAGATACGCAGTATTTT. The V gene is TRBV4-1, the J gene TRBJ2-3; D gene uncertain. Germline CDR1 MGHRA, CDR2 YSYEKL. Trimming left V 3 bases short and J 5 bases short, with 9 bases between. This CDR3 is 13 amino acids long.